A selection of T cell receptor beta chains follows, all from one sample in a study of cytomegalovirus exposure and HLA in healthy donors. TCRdb's copy holds only in-frame clones and misses some; the assay was immunoSEQ multiplex PCR. Of about 190,000 clones in the sample, roughly three quarters were seen once. Sequenced sample: PBMCs. The receptors derive from a woman aged 50 to 60 in good health and CMV-seronegative. Each CDR3 is given with its conserved first and last residue. Each record gives: CDR3 length, J gene, V gene, CDR3 protein.

len: 17
j_gene: TRBJ2-6
v_gene: TRBV5-4
CDR3aa: CASSLGGALSGANVLTF

len: 17
j_gene: TRBJ2-7
v_gene: TRBV4-1
CDR3aa: CASSQGHRSGRPYEQYF

len: 18
j_gene: TRBJ2-3
v_gene: TRBV11-1
CDR3aa: CASSLGLAGGRGTDTQYF

len: 15
j_gene: TRBJ1-5
v_gene: TRBV6-1
CDR3aa: CASSRTEGGNQPQHF

len: 11
j_gene: TRBJ2-1
v_gene: TRBV20-1
CDR3aa: CSAETINEQFF

len: 16
j_gene: TRBJ1-2
v_gene: TRBV19
CDR3aa: CASSIGTRTGLDFYTF

len: 17
j_gene: TRBJ2-2
v_gene: TRBV18
CDR3aa: CASSPGTSGRHTGELFF

len: 13
j_gene: TRBJ2-1
v_gene: TRBV6-6
CDR3aa: CASRGAGGLEQFF

len: 15
j_gene: TRBJ1-6
v_gene: TRBV7-2
CDR3aa: CASSQHGQINSPLHF

len: 15
j_gene: TRBJ1-1
v_gene: TRBV10-3
CDR3aa: CAISDRGTGYAEAFF

len: 12
j_gene: TRBJ2-2
v_gene: TRBV5-6
CDR3aa: CASSPRTGELFF

len: 15
j_gene: TRBJ2-5
v_gene: TRBV13
CDR3aa: CASSHRWTSPETQYF

len: 13
j_gene: TRBJ1-5
v_gene: TRBV10-2
CDR3aa: CASSEWGEQPQHF

len: 13
j_gene: NA
v_gene: TRBV7-8
CDR3aa: CASSPRGTYEQYF

len: 16
j_gene: TRBJ1-1
v_gene: TRBV28
CDR3aa: CASLGPGQPMNTEAFF

len: 17
j_gene: TRBJ2-3
v_gene: TRBV7-2
CDR3aa: CASSISGGAGSADTQYF

len: 16
j_gene: TRBJ1-1
v_gene: TRBV28
CDR3aa: CASSTTGGPLNTEAFF

len: 14
j_gene: TRBJ1-1
v_gene: TRBV9
CDR3aa: CASSVVPGSTEAFF

len: 18
j_gene: TRBJ2-1
v_gene: TRBV28
CDR3aa: CASSLEGPGLAGYNEQFF

len: 15
j_gene: TRBJ1-4
v_gene: TRBV6-6
CDR3aa: CASSYSSEAGEKLFF

len: 16
j_gene: TRBJ2-1
v_gene: TRBV28
CDR3aa: CASSSRRGGGYNEQFF

len: 14
j_gene: TRBJ1-2
v_gene: TRBV6-4
CDR3aa: CASSPSGTGVGYTF

len: 14
j_gene: TRBJ2-3
v_gene: TRBV11-3
CDR3aa: CASSLGRGTDTQYF

len: 14
j_gene: TRBJ2-7
v_gene: TRBV6-6
CDR3aa: CASSQGLAISEQYF

len: 18
j_gene: TRBJ2-3
v_gene: TRBV7-3
CDR3aa: CASSLSGLAGGSTDTQYF

len: 12
j_gene: TRBJ2-7
v_gene: TRBV7-2
CDR3aa: CASSLNAYEQYF

len: 16
j_gene: TRBJ1-3
v_gene: TRBV6-5
CDR3aa: CASSYSSHRQGNTIYF

len: 15
j_gene: TRBJ1-6
v_gene: TRBV7-9
CDR3aa: CASSNLGTGNSPLHF

len: 19
j_gene: TRBJ2-1
v_gene: TRBV7-2
CDR3aa: CASSLVGGTSSRTYNEQFF

len: 15
j_gene: TRBJ1-1
v_gene: TRBV19
CDR3aa: CASSSQGAFSVGAFF

len: 14
j_gene: TRBJ1-3
v_gene: TRBV7-2
CDR3aa: CASSSGTGGNTIYF

len: 15
j_gene: TRBJ1-1
v_gene: TRBV10-3
CDR3aa: CAISEEEQLALKAFF

len: 15
j_gene: TRBJ2-3
v_gene: TRBV5-1
CDR3aa: CASSSAPGQGDTQYF

len: 15
j_gene: TRBJ2-5
v_gene: TRBV7-6
CDR3aa: CASSALAGGFETQYF

len: 14
j_gene: TRBJ2-2
v_gene: TRBV19
CDR3aa: CASSEQGTTGELFF

len: 15
j_gene: TRBJ1-1
v_gene: TRBV19
CDR3aa: CASSMPQGGRTEAFF

len: 15
j_gene: TRBJ2-1
v_gene: TRBV29-1
CDR3aa: CSVEWTSGVYNEQFF

len: 15
j_gene: TRBJ2-7
v_gene: TRBV6-1
CDR3aa: CASSETRDYHYEQYF

len: 15
j_gene: TRBJ2-5
v_gene: TRBV4-1
CDR3aa: CASSQGQGPQETQYF

len: 14
j_gene: TRBJ1-2
v_gene: TRBV19
CDR3aa: CASTRGPFDYGYTF

len: 13
j_gene: TRBJ2-3
v_gene: TRBV6-5
CDR3aa: CASSYFPDNTQYF

len: 15
j_gene: TRBJ2-2
v_gene: TRBV5-6
CDR3aa: CASSYYDRGTGELFF

len: 15
j_gene: TRBJ1-4
v_gene: TRBV5-5
CDR3aa: CASSLRGIINEKLFF

len: 16
j_gene: TRBJ2-5
v_gene: TRBV5-4
CDR3aa: CASSLNPSGGQETQYF

len: 15
j_gene: TRBJ2-3
v_gene: TRBV11-2
CDR3aa: CASSLEGAGADTQYF

len: 13
j_gene: TRBJ1-1
v_gene: TRBV7-3
CDR3aa: CASSSGMNTEAFF

len: 13
j_gene: TRBJ1-1
v_gene: TRBV6-5
CDR3aa: CASRGHRTTEAFF

len: 13
j_gene: TRBJ1-3
v_gene: TRBV7-2
CDR3aa: CASSRPGGNTIYF

len: 17
j_gene: TRBJ2-3
v_gene: TRBV5-1
CDR3aa: CASNRGNRVASTDTQYF

len: 16
j_gene: TRBJ2-7
v_gene: TRBV27
CDR3aa: CASSLKGGGVSYEQYF

len: 14
j_gene: TRBJ1-1
v_gene: TRBV19
CDR3aa: CASSMRWGGTEAFF